Each of the 21 T cell receptor beta chains below was sequenced from the same sample in a study of neurological immune-mediated disorders (dated by TCRdb to the late 2010s). Library preparation used 5' RACE. Sequencing was carried out with an Illumina HiSeq 2500. The raw public data were reprocessed by TCRdb itself: fastp quality trimming at Q25, MiXCR clonotype calling, in-frame beta chains only. CDR3 protein duplicates are merged, each entry listing the most common genes and DNA. The sample table shows 93,000 or so distinct CDR3 sequences, and 11% are seen once. Approximately 3.1% of the sample is in the top ten clones. What the time point label conveys for this sample: longitudinal time-point 3. The sequenced sample consisted of PBMCs. The receptors derive from a female donor with HTLV-1-associated myelopathy (HAM/TSP).

This clonotype was counted at least ten times. V is TRBV5-5 and J is TRBJ1-5; D unclear. The CDR3 is 13 amino acids. V lost 0 bases and J lost 7, with 8 bases in between. Germline CDR1 reads SGHKS; CDR2 reads YYEKEE (reference sequence). The CDR3 region has the DNA TGTGCCAGCAGCTTGGGGAGCGGGCAGCCCCAGCATTTT. It is translated as CASSLGSGQPQHF.

This clonotype was detected ten times or more. This chain connects TRBV29-1 to TRBJ1-1, with 7 nucleotides matching TRBD1. Looked up from germline, CDR1 is SQVTM and CDR2 is ANQGSEA. Trimming took 7 bases from V and 1 from J; bases not matched to a gene: 3. The CDR3 consists of 12 residues. The CDR3 region is CSGGQQNTEAFF. The CDR3 nucleotides read TGCAGCGGGGGACAGCAGAACACTGAAGCTTTCTTT.

The sample holds many counts of this clonotype. A single base separates this from a much larger clone, so it may be a read error. The rearrangement joins TRBV11-2 to TRBJ1-1; a possible D gene is TRBD1 (5 bases). V lost 6 bases and J lost 4, with 9 bases in between. CDR3 length equals 12 residues. Germline V gene lookup returns CDR1 SGHAT and CDR2 FQNNGV. CDR3 coding DNA: TGTGCCAGCAGGGGGGGGGGCACTGAAGCTTTCTTT. This encodes CASRGGGTEAFF.

This chain links TRBV5-1 with TRBJ1-2; D possibly corresponds to TRBD1 (6 bases). The CDR3 has 15 amino acids. Per germline, CDR1 SGHRS and CDR2 YFSETQ. V shed 4 bases and J shed 0 bases, with 13 bases lying between them. The CDR3 spells CASSRTVQANYGYTF. The CDR3 DNA sequence: TGCGCCAGCAGCCGGACAGTTCAAGCTAACTATGGCTACACCTTC.

The sample holds many counts of this clonotype. Compared with germline, one end of the junction differs, possibly owing to a read error. J is TRBJ1-1 and V is TRBV5-1, with D perhaps TRBD1 (6 bases). CDR1 is SGHRS and CDR2 is YFSETQ in the germline V gene. This CDR3 is built from 14 residues. CDR3 amino acids: CASNLDGGATEAFF. The CDR3, as DNA: TGCGCCAGCAACTTGGATGGGGGGGCGACTGAAGCTTTCTTT.

The chain links TRBV2 to TRBJ1-1, with D tentatively TRBD1 (6 bases). The CDR3 is 14 residues long. The germline gives CDR1 SNHLY, CDR2 FYNNEI. V gave up 4 bases and J gave up 3 bases, with 12 bases separating them. CDR3: CASSVARGDTEAFF. Here the CDR3 DNA reads TGTGCCAGCAGTGTTGCCAGGGGAGACACTGAAGCTTTCTTT.

This clonotype was observed many times. The rearrangement uses TRBV12-3 or TRBV12-4 and TRBJ2-3; tentative D call: TRBD2 (6 bases). The V and J ends lost 2 bases and 2 bases respectively, with 11 bases between them. The CDR3 is made up of 15 amino acids. CDR3 bases: TGTGCCAGCAGTTTAAACGCGGGGAACACAGATACGCAGTATTTT. Translated: CASSLNAGNTDTQYF.

This clonotype was seen ten or more times. The chain has TRBV5-1 and TRBJ2-3; D gene uncertain. The CDR3 is 13 residues long. The V gene lost 0 bases and the J gene lost 4 bases, with 6 bases spanning the gap. The germline CDR1 and CDR2 sequences are SGHRS and YFSETQ. CDR3 nucleotide sequence: TGCGCCAGCAGCTTGGATCGCGCAGATACGCAGTATTTT. This gives the protein CASSLDRADTQYF.

This clonotype has a count of ten or more. V usage is TRBV29-1 and J usage is TRBJ2-7, with 9 bases identical to TRBD1. The CDR3 spans 14 residues. V lost 3 bases to trimming and J lost 4 bases; unmatched junction nucleotides: 7. Germline V lookup: CDR1 SQVTM, CDR2 ANQGSEA. CDR3 nucleotide sequence: TGCAGCGTTGAGGCAGGACAGGGGAGATACGAGCAGTACTTC. Translation: CSVEAGQGRYEQYF.

The rearrangement links TRBV12-3 or TRBV12-4 to TRBJ1-5; tentative D call: TRBD1 (5 bases). Between the trimmed V and J ends, which lost 9 bases and 9 bases, there was a span of 21 bases. The CDR3 runs 14 residues. CDR3: CASSRGDVWWPQHF. The CDR3 DNA follows: TGTGCCAGTAGCCGGGGGGATGTGTGGTGGCCCCAGCATTTT.

As regards this clonotype: A much larger clone is a single base away; this may be a read error. The gene calls are TRBV4-1 and TRBJ2-3; no clear D gene. The germline CDR1 and CDR2 sequences are MGHRA and YSYEKL. CDR3 length: 17 amino acids. Trimming stripped 2 bases from V and 7 bases from J, with 22 bases between. The CDR3 DNA sequence: TGCGCCAGCAGCCAAAATCTGCACAGCCAACCACCAAATACGCAGTATTTT. This gives the protein CASSQNLHSQPPNTQYF.

As concerns this clonotype: A much more abundant neighbour one base away suggests this may be a read error. No DNA is shown, since the ends of the CDR3 on it are uncertain; the CDR3 is the one TCRdb lists. The chain carries TRBV7-8 and TRBJ2-3; TRBD1 reflects the table's D call only, with no check against the DNA. The CDR3 has 15 amino acids, counting both end residues. Germline V gene sequence: CDR1 SGHVS, CDR2 FQNEAQ. CDR3 sequence: CASSQWGQGTDTHYF.

There are many counts of this clonotype. The chain is built from TRBV20-1 and TRBJ2-1; D is possibly TRBD1 (7 bases). The V end lost 5 bases, the J end lost 6 bases, and 17 bases lay between the germline ends. The germline gives CDR1 DFQATT, CDR2 SNEGSKA (reference sequence). The CDR3 covers 14 residues. CDR3 sequence reads: CSALPGRGANEQFF. The CDR3 DNA sequence: TGCAGTGCTCTTCCCGGCAGGGGGGCCAATGAGCAGTTCTTC.

This clonotype is a singleton in its sample. This may be a read error: a much more frequent sequence differs by one nucleotide. The chain is built from TRBV12-3 or TRBV12-4 and TRBJ2-1; D is unclear. The CDR3 sequence is 11 residues long. V was cut by 5 bases and J by 9 bases, with 8 bases left in between. The CDR3 DNA sequence: TGTGCCAGCAGTGAGGTAGGTGAGCAGTTCTTC. Translating it yields CASSEVGEQFF.

This clonotype was recorded at least ten times. The V and J genes are TRBV20-1 and TRBJ1-3; the match to TRBD1 covers 7 bases. CDR3 size: 16 residues. Per the germline V gene, CDR1 is DFQATT and CDR2 is SNEGSKA (reference sequence). The trim removed 6 bases at V and 2 bases at J, leaving 13 bases unmatched. The CDR3 coding sequence is TGCAGTGCCCGGCCGAAAGACAGGGTGGCTGGAAACACCATATATTTT. Its protein is CSARPKDRVAGNTIYF.

This clonotype came up a few times. The chain recombines TRBV12-3 or TRBV12-4 with TRBJ2-2; the match to TRBD2 covers 8 bases. J lost 5 bases, V lost 0 bases, and 11 bases had no gene match. The CDR3 is 18 amino acids. The CDR3 spells CASSLAAGRGVRTGELFF. The CDR3 bases are TGTGCCAGCAGTTTAGCGGCAGGGCGGGGGGTACGGACCGGGGAGCTGTTTTTT.

This clonotype was recorded many times. The rearrangement links TRBV14 to TRBJ1-5, with D hard to call. Germline assignment: CDR1 SGHDN and CDR2 FVKESK. The V gene lost 0 bases and the J gene lost 7 bases, with 7 bases spanning the gap. CDR3 length: 13 amino acids. The CDR3 loop is CASSQDLRQPQHF. In DNA, the CDR3 is TGTGCCAGCAGCCAAGATCTTCGGCAGCCCCAGCATTTT.

For this clonotype: Given a much more abundant clone one base away, this may be a read error. The genes are TRBV20-1 and TRBJ1-1, with 11 bases that match TRBD1. This CDR3 has 13 residues. V lost 7 bases and J lost 5; bases outside the gene matches: 6. The V gene's germline CDR1 is DFQATT and CDR2 SNEGSKA (reference sequence). CDR3 residues: CSVLRDRGTEAFF. The DNA for the CDR3 is TGCAGTGTCCTACGGGACAGGGGGACTGAAGCTTTCTTT.

This clonotype was counted ten times or more. This rearrangement joins TRBV20-1 to TRBJ2-1, with TRBD2 matching 9 bases. Germline V gene data show CDR1 as DFQATT and CDR2 as SNEGSKA (reference sequence). V was pared by 4 bases and J by 10 bases, with 8 bases of the junction left unmatched. The CDR3 loop spans 13 amino acids. CDR3 sequence: CSANPRGGPEQFF. The CDR3 DNA reads TGCAGTGCTAATCCGCGGGGGGGCCCCGAGCAGTTCTTC.

In this sample, this clonotype turned up many times. The chain employs TRBV5-1 and TRBJ2-7, with D possibly being TRBD1 (6 bases). The V gene's germline CDR1 is SGHRS and CDR2 YFSETQ. Trimming stripped 3 bases from V and 7 bases from J, with 11 bases between. This CDR3 has 12 amino acids. CDR3 sequence (DNA): TGCGCCAGCAGCTCAACAGGGTCAGAGCAGTACTTC. Translation: CASSSTGSEQYF.

This clonotype came up many times. V usage is TRBV20-1 and J usage is TRBJ2-3; 10 bases are shared with TRBD2. V dropped 1 base and J dropped 2; count of bases not matched to a gene: 3. The CDR3 spans 15 residues. Per the germline V gene, CDR1 is DFQATT and CDR2 is SNEGSKA (reference sequence). The CDR3 loop is CSARGAGGITDTQYF. CDR3 DNA: TGCAGTGCTAGAGGAGCGGGGGGGATCACAGATACGCAGTATTTT.